The following is a T cell receptor beta chain sequence with its context. Its antigen is still unknown. V shed 3 bases and J 5 bases; nucleotides not matched to a gene: 5. The CDR3 is 15 amino acids. Germline V gene sequence: CDR1 SQVTM, CDR2 ANQGSEA. Sample donors were healthy Caucasian individuals that came from Russia, aged about 6 to 95. The source of the sample is a study of blood T cells in healthy people across ages. General study findings and limits: A conclusive naive versus antigen-experienced comparison was prevented by the unsorted PBMCs. Strongly correlated with naive T cell percentage was TCR beta diversity.

Together with a sample-barcoded 5' primer, a J-beta primer mix was included in a second PCR lasting about 7 to 12 cycles. Each cDNA molecule was tagged by a template-switch adaptor with 12 random nucleotides. TCRdb reanalysed the 5' RACE reads using MiXCR and keeps one entry per CDR3 protein. The table has some 1.4 million distinct CDR3 sequences, around 39% seen once; the top ten hold 7.9%. The V gene is TRBV29-1, the J gene TRBJ2-2, with 11 bases aligning to TRBD2. This TCR was sampled from a woman aged 18-29 years in good health. The sample was blood. The DNA of the CDR3 is TGCAGCGTTGATGGGTCTAGCGGGGGGACCGGGGAGCTGTTTTTT. Translating it yields CSVDGSSGGTGELFF.